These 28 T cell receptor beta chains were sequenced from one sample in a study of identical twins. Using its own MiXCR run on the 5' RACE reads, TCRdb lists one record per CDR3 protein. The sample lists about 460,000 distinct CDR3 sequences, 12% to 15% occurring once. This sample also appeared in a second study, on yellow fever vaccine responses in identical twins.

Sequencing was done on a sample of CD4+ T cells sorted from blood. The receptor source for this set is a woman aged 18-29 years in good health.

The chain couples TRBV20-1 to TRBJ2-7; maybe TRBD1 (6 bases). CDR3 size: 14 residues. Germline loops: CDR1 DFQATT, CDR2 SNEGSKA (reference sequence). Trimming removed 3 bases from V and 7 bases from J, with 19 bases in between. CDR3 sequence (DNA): TGCAGTGCTAGTGTAACGAGCCTAGGGGGAGAGCAGTACTTC. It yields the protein CSASVTSLGGEQYF.

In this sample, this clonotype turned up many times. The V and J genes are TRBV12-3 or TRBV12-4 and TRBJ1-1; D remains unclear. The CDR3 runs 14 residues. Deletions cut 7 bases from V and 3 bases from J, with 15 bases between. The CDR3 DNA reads TGTGCCAGCATGCCTGCGCGGGTGCACACTGAAGCTTTCTTT. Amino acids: CASMPARVHTEAFF.

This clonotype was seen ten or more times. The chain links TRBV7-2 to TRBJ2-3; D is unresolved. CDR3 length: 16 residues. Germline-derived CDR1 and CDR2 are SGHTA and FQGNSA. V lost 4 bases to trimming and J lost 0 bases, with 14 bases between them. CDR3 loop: CASSSPDRVSTDTQYF. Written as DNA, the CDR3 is TGTGCCAGCAGCTCCCCGGACCGAGTAAGCACAGATACGCAGTATTTT. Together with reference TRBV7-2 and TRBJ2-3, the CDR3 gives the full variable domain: GAGVSQSPSNKVTEKGKDVELRCDPISGHTALYWYRQSLGQGLEFLIYFQGNSAPDKSGLPSDRFSAERTGGSVSTLTIQRTQQEDSAVYLCASSSPDRVSTDTQYFGPGTRLTVL.

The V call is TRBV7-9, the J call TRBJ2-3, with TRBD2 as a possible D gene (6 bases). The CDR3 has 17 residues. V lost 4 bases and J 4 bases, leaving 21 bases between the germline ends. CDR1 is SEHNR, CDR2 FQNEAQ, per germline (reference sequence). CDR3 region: CASSSSGQAVKADTQYF. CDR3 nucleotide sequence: TGTGCCAGCAGCTCGAGCGGGCAGGCCGTAAAGGCAGATACGCAGTATTTT.

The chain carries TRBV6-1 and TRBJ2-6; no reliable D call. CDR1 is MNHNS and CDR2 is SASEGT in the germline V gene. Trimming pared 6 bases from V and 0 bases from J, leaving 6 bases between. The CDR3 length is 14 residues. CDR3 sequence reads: CASREYSGANVLTF. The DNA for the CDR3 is TGTGCCAGCAGGGAATACTCTGGGGCCAACGTCCTGACTTTC.

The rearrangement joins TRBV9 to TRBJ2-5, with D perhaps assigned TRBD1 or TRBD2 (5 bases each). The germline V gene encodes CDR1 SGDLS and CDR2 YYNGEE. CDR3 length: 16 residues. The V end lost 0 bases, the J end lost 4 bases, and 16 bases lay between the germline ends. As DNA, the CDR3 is TGTGCCAGCAGCGTAGGAGGTAACGGGGCGCTAGAGACCCAGTACTTC. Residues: CASSVGGNGALETQYF. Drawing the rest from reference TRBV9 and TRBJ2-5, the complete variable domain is DSGVTQTPKHLITATGQRVTLRCSPRSGDLSVYWYQQSLDQGLQFLIQYYNGEERAKGNILERFSAQQFPDLHSELNLSSLELGDSALYFCASSVGGNGALETQYFGPGTRLLVL.

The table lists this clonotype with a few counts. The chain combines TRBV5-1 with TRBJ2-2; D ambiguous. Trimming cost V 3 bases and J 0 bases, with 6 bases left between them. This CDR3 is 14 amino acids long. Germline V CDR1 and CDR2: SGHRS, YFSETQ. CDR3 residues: CASSSESNTGELFF. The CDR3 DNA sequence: TGCGCCAGCAGCTCGGAATCGAACACCGGGGAGCTGTTTTTT.

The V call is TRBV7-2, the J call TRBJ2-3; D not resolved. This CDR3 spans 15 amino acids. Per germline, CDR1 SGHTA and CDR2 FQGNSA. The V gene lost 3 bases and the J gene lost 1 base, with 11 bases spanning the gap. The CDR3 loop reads CASSFGKLRTDTQYF. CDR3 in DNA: TGTGCCAGCAGCTTTGGTAAACTTCGCACAGATACGCAGTATTTT.

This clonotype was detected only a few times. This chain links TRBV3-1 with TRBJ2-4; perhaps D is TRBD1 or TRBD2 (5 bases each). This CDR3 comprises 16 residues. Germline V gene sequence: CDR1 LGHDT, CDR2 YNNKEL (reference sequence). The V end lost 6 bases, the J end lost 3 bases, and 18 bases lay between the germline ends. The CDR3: CASSQRRDRGKNIQYF. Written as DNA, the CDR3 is TGTGCCAGCAGTCAGAGAAGGGACCGCGGCAAAAACATTCAGTACTTC.

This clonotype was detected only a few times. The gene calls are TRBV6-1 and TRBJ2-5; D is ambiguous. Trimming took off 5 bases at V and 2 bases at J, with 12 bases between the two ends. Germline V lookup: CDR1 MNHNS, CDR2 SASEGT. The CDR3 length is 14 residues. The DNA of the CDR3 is TGTGCCAGCAGTCAACTCTTAGGGCAAGAGACCCAGTACTTC. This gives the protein CASSQLLGQETQYF.

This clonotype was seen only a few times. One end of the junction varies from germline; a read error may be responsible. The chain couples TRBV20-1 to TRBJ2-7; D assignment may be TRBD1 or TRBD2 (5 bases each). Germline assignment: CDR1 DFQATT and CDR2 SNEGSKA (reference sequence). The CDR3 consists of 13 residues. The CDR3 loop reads CSAREGFTYEQYF. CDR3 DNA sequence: TGCAGTGCTCGAGAGGGGTTTACCTACGAGCAGTACTTC.

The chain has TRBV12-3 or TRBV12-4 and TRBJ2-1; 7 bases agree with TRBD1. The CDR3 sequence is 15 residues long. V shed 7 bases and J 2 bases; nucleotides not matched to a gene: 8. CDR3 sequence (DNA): TGTGCCAGCACCCTAGCCGGGACAGCCTACAATGAGCAGTTCTTC. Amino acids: CASTLAGTAYNEQFF.

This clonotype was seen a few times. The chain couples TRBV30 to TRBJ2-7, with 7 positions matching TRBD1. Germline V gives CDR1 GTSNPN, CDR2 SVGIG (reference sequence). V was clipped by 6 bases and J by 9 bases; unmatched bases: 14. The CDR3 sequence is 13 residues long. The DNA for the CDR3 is TGTGCCTGCACCCAGGGACAGAAGAGGGTGCAGTACTTC. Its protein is CACTQGQKRVQYF.

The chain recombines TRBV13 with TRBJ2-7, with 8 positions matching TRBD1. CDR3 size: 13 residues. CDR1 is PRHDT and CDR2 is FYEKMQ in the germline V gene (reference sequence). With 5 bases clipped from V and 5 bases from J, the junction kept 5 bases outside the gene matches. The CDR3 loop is CASSMDRDDEQYF. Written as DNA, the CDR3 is TGTGCCAGCAGCATGGACAGGGACGACGAGCAGTACTTC.

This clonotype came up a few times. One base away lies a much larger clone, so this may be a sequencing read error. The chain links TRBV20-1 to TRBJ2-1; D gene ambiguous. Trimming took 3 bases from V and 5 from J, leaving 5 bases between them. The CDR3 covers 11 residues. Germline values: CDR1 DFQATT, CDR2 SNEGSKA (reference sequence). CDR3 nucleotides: TGCAGTGCTAGCCGAAACAATGAGCAGTTCTTC. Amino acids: CSASRNNEQFF.

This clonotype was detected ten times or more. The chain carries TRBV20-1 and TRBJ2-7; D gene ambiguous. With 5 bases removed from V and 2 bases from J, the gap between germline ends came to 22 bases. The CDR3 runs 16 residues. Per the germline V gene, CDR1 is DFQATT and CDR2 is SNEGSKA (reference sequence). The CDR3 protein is CSAPTPIRTVAYEQYF. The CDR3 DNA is TGCAGTGCTCCTACCCCTATACGGACGGTGGCCTACGAGCAGTACTTC.

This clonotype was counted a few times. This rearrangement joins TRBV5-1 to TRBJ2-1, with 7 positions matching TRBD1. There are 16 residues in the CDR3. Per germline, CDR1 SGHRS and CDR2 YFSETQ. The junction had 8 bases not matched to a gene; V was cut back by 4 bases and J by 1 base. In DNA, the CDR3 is TGCGCCAGCAGCGAAGGGGACAGAGTTTCCTACAATGAGCAGTTCTTC. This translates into CASSEGDRVSYNEQFF.

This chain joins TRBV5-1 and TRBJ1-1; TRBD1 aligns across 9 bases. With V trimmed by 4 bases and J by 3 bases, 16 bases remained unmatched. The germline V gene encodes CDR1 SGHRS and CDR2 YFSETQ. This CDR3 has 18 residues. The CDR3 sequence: CASSRSSGTGRGDTEAFF. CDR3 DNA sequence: TGCGCCAGCAGCAGATCCTCCGGGACAGGGAGAGGGGACACTGAAGCTTTCTTT. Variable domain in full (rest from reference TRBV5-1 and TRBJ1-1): KAGVTQTPRYLIKTRGQQVTLSCSPISGHRSVSWYQQTPGQGLQFLFEYFSETQRNKGNFPGRFSGRQFSNSRSEMNVSTLELGDSALYLCASSRSSGTGRGDTEAFFGQGTRLTVV.

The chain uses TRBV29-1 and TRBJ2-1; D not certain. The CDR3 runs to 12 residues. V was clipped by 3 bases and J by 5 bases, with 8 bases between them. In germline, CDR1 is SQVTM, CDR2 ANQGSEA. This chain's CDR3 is CSVERTHNEQFF. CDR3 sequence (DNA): TGCAGCGTTGAGAGGACCCACAATGAGCAGTTCTTC.

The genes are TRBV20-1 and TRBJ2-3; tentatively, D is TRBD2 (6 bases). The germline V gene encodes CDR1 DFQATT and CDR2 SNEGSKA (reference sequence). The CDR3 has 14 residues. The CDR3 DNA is TGCTTTTGCGGCCAGACTAGGGGCACAGATACGCAGTATTTT. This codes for CFCGQTRGTDTQYF.

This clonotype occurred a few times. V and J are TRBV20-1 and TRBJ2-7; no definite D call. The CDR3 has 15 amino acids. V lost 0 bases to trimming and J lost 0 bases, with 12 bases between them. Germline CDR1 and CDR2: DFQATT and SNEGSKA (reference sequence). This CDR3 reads CSARDVRTISYEQYF. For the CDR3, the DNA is TGCAGTGCTAGAGATGTCAGGACCATCTCCTACGAGCAGTACTTC.

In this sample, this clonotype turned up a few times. The CDR3 loop reads CAIRGRGQGPRNEQYF. The CDR3 nucleotides read TGTGCCATCAGGGGCCGGGGACAGGGTCCTCGGAACGAGCAGTACTTC. The genes are TRBV10-3 and TRBJ2-7; 9 bases fit TRBD1. Germline lookup yields CDR1 ENHRY and CDR2 SYGVKD. V shed 6 bases and J 5 bases; nucleotides not matched to a gene: 14. The CDR3 spans 16 residues.

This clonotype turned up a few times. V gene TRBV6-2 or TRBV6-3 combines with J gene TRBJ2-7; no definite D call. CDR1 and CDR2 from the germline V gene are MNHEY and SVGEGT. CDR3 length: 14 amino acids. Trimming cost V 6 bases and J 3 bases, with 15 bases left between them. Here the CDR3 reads CASSRSSLDYEQYF. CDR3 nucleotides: TGTGCCAGCAGCCGGTCCTCCCTGGACTACGAGCAGTACTTC.

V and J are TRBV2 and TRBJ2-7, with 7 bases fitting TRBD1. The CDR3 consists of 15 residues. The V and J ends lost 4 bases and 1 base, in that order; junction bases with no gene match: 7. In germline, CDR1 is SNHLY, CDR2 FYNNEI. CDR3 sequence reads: CASSVAPTGSYEQYF. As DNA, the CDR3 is TGTGCCAGCAGTGTAGCCCCGACAGGGTCCTACGAGCAGTACTTC.

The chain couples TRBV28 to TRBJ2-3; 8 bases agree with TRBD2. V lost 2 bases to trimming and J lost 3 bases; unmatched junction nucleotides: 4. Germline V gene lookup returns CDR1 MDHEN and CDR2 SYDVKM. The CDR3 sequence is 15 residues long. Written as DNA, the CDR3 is TGTGCCAGCAGTTTACGGGGGGGGACTACAGATACGCAGTATTTT. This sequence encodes CASSLRGGTTDTQYF.

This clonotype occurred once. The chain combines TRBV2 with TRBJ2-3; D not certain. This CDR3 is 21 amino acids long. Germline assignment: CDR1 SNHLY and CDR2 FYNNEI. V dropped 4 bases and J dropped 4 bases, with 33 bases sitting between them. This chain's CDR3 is CASSAPRPDQGPGTYPDTQYF. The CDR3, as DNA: TGTGCCAGCAGTGCCCCCCGCCCCGACCAAGGACCCGGCACCTACCCAGATACGCAGTATTTT. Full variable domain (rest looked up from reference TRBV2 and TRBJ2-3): EPEVTQTPSHQVTQMGQEVILRCVPISNHLYFYWYRQILGQKVEFLVSFYNNEISEKSEIFDDQFSVERPDGSNFTLKIRSTKLEDSAMYFCASSAPRPDQGPGTYPDTQYFGPGTRLTVL.

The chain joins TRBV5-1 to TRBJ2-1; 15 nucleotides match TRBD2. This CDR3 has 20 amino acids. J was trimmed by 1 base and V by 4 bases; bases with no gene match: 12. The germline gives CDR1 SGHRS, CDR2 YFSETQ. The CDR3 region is CASSLRTSGGAIRSYNEQFF. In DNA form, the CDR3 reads TGCGCCAGCAGCCTACGGACTAGCGGGGGGGCCATACGGTCCTACAATGAGCAGTTCTTC.

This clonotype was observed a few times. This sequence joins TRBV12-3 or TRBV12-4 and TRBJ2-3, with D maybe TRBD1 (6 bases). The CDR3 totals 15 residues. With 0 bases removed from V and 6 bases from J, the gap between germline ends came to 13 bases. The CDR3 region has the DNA TGTGCCAGCAGTTTAGCGGGACCAGGGGCGGATACGCAGTATTTT. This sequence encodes CASSLAGPGADTQYF.